One sample yielded the 31 T cell receptor beta chains listed below, sequenced in a study of shared clonotypes between healthy human individuals (dated by TCRdb to about 2020). Library method: the immunoSEQ multiplex PCR assay. Drawn from immuneACCESS, this table holds only the in-frame rearrangements with V and J called that TCRdb kept. Clones are partly lost; checked studies trace under half to an unresolved V gene and leave the rest unexplained. The sample table records 1.6 million or so clones; roughly 98.5% of these occur just once. Approximately 0.38% of the sample rests with the top ten. The sequenced sample was naive CD4+ T cells sorted from blood. The cell subset or site label on this specimen signifies: CD45RA+ positively selected. Receptors were obtained from a man aged 25 to 45 in good health.

The gene calls are TRBV27 and TRBJ2-1, with 9 bases that match TRBD1. Germline assignment: CDR1 MNHEY and CDR2 SMNVEV (reference sequence). This CDR3 has 16 amino acids. V shed 6 bases and J 3 bases; nucleotides not matched to a gene: 9. CDR3 bases: TGTGCCAGCAGCTCCTGGACAGGGGCGGTCTACAATGAGCAGTTCTTC. This sequence encodes CASSSWTGAVYNEQFF.

This sequence joins TRBV11-2 and TRBJ2-7; 10 bases are a match to TRBD2. The V and J ends lost 2 bases and 0 bases, in that order; junction bases with no gene match: 7. CDR1 is SGHAT and CDR2 is FQNNGV in the germline V gene. This CDR3 comprises 17 residues. CDR3 coding DNA: TGTGCCAGCAGCTTAATCTTTAGCGGGAGGCACTCCTACGAGCAGTACTTC. Translated, it gives CASSLIFSGRHSYEQYF. Full variable domain (remainder filled in from reference TRBV11-2 and TRBJ2-7): EAGVAQSPRYKIIEKRQSVAFWCNPISGHATLYWYQQILGQGPKLLIQFQNNGVVDDSQLPKDRFSAERLKGVDSTLKIQPAKLEDSAVYLCASSLIFSGRHSYEQYFGPGTRLTVT.

The chain uses TRBV7-3 and TRBJ1-5, with D unclear. CDR1 SGHTA and CDR2 FQGTGA come from the germline V gene. V gave up 2 bases and J gave up 5 bases, with 7 bases separating them. The length of the CDR3 is 13 residues. The CDR3 here is CASSLVVDQPQHF. CDR3 nucleotide sequence: TGTGCCAGCAGCTTAGTGGTGGATCAGCCCCAGCATTTT.

The V and J genes are TRBV5-1 and TRBJ1-5, with D perhaps matching TRBD1 (6 bases). CDR1 and CDR2 from the germline V gene are SGHRS and YFSETQ. V was pared by 0 bases and J by 3 bases, with 10 bases between. This CDR3 has 15 amino acids. Here the CDR3 DNA reads TGCGCCAGCAGCTTGGCAGGGACAATCAATCAGCCCCAGCATTTT. Translating gives CASSLAGTINQPQHF.

The V call is TRBV7-2, the J call TRBJ1-3, with D tentatively TRBD1 (5 bases). The V gene's germline CDR1 is SGHTA and CDR2 FQGNSA. The CDR3 is 16 residues long. Trimming stripped 6 bases from V and 0 bases from J, with 15 bases between. The CDR3 region has the DNA TGTGCCAGCAGTTCCGATTGGGGGGGCTCTGGAAACACCATATATTTT. It encodes CASSSDWGGSGNTIYF.

The chain couples TRBV28 to TRBJ1-5, with TRBD1 matching over 8 bases. The CDR3 totals 17 residues. The germline gives CDR1 MDHEN, CDR2 SYDVKM. The junction had 12 bases not matched to a gene; V was cut back by 6 bases and J by 2 bases. The CDR3 nucleotides read TGTGCCAGCAGCTTCGGACAGGGAAGATTCGGCAATCAGCCCCAGCATTTT. It specifies CASSFGQGRFGNQPQHF.

This clone occurred once. The chain is built from TRBV5-1 and TRBJ1-1; D may be TRBD1 (6 bases). The length of the CDR3 is 16 residues. V lost 4 bases, J lost 1 base, and 17 bases lay in between. Germline values: CDR1 SGHRS, CDR2 YFSETQ. The CDR3 is CASSKGQLSENTEAFF. CDR3 DNA: TGCGCCAGCAGCAAGGGACAACTCAGCGAGAACACTGAAGCTTTCTTT.

This chain uses TRBV27 with TRBJ2-1, with TRBD1 as a possible D gene (7 bases). The CDR3 runs 12 residues. CDR1 is MNHEY, CDR2 SMNVEV, per germline (reference sequence). V was cut by 6 bases and J by 7 bases, with 10 bases left in between. As DNA, the CDR3 is TGTGCCAGCAGACAGGGGAGGAATGAGCAGTTCTTC. Translated: CASRQGRNEQFF.

Comments on this clone: The junction departs from germline at one end; a sequencing error may be responsible. The chain recombines TRBV29-1 with TRBJ1-1; 9 bases line up with TRBD1. The CDR3 has 13 amino acids. CDR1 is SQVTM, CDR2 ANQGSEA, per germline. The CDR3 protein is CAGTGLAWAEAFF. The CDR3 nucleotides read TGTGCGGGGACAGGGTTGGCCTGGGCTGAAGCTTTCTTT.

The chain is built from TRBV2 and TRBJ2-4; 7 bases map to TRBD1. Germline V CDR1 and CDR2: SNHLY, FYNNEI. The CDR3 loop spans 16 amino acids. J lost 0 bases, V lost 4 bases, and 6 bases had no gene match. As DNA, the CDR3 is TGTGCCAGCAGTGTTACAGGGGCTGTAGCCAAAAACATTCAGTACTTC. This translates into CASSVTGAVAKNIQYF.

CDR3 loop: CASSQGPGANYEQYF. The CDR3 DNA sequence: TGCGCCAGCAGCCAAGGTCCGGGGGCTAACTACGAGCAGTACTTC. This chain connects TRBV4-3 to TRBJ2-7; D possibly matches TRBD1 or TRBD2 (6 bases each). Per the germline V gene, CDR1 is LGHNA and CDR2 is YSLEER. The CDR3 is 15 amino acids. The V end lost 1 base, the J end lost 3 bases, and 13 bases lay between the germline ends.

The CDR3 is CASRPGQLYNEQFF. DNA for the CDR3: TGTGCCAGCAGGCCGGGACAGCTTTACAATGAGCAGTTCTTC. The rearrangement joins TRBV6-5 to TRBJ2-1; 7 nucleotides align to TRBD1. The CDR3 runs 14 residues. Germline-derived CDR1 and CDR2 are MNHEY and SVGAGI. J was trimmed by 4 bases and V by 6 bases; bases with no gene match: 6.

The count of this clone is one. The chain employs TRBV7-9 and TRBJ1-4, with D hard to call. The ends were cut back, 0 bases at V and 5 bases at J, with 19 bases in the middle. The V gene's germline CDR1 is SEHNR and CDR2 FQNEAQ (reference sequence). The CDR3 sequence is 18 residues long. The CDR3 DNA reads as TGTGCCAGCAGCTTAGCTCTATCTAGGACTGCGAAAAATGAAAAACTGTTTTTT. Protein: CASSLALSRTAKNEKLFF.

The V gene is TRBV28, the J gene TRBJ2-7; 9 positions match TRBD2. CDR1 is MDHEN and CDR2 is SYDVKM in the germline V gene. There are 14 residues in the CDR3. The trim removed 2 bases at V and 5 bases at J, leaving 4 bases unmatched. DNA of the CDR3: TGTGCCAGCAGTTTAGCTAGCGGGATCGACGAGCAGTACTTC. Protein: CASSLASGIDEQYF.

This chain links TRBV10-2 with TRBJ1-3, with D perhaps TRBD1 (5 bases). CDR1 is WSHSY, CDR2 SAAADI, per germline. Trimming cost V 2 bases and J 0 bases, with 14 bases left between them. The CDR3 has 17 amino acids. The chain's CDR3 is CASSEIPGRSSGNTIYF. The CDR3 DNA reads TGCGCCAGCAGTGAGATACCGGGACGGAGCTCTGGAAACACCATATATTTT.

The CDR3 sequence is CASSPKLAGGPYEQYF. The CDR3 DNA reads TGTGCCAGCAGCCCCAAACTAGCGGGAGGGCCATACGAGCAGTACTTC. This chain joins TRBV14 and TRBJ2-7; 13 nucleotides match TRBD2. In germline, CDR1 is SGHDN, CDR2 FVKESK. The CDR3 covers 16 residues. Trimming took 4 bases from V and 4 from J; bases not matched to a gene: 7.

A word on this clone: One end of the junction is discordant with germline, which a read error may explain. The V gene is TRBV7-2, the J gene TRBJ1-1; D is unresolved. CDR1 is SGHTA, CDR2 FQGNSA, per germline. CDR3 length: 13 residues. CDR3 DNA: TGTGCCAGCAGCCCAGGAGTGGGCACTAAAGCTTTCTTT. It is translated as CASSPGVGTKAFF.

The chain employs TRBV4-1 and TRBJ1-5, with D maybe TRBD1 (6 bases). The CDR3 totals 14 residues. Germline assignment: CDR1 MGHRA and CDR2 YSYEKL. V gave up 1 base and J gave up 4 bases, with 8 bases separating them. The DNA for the CDR3 is TGCGCCAGCAGCCAAGTAGGGGGAAATCAGCCCCAGCATTTT. It translates to CASSQVGGNQPQHF.

On this clone: Other DNA sequences in this specimen translate into the identical CDR3. The chain uses TRBV6-1 and TRBJ2-7; 9 bases fit TRBD2. Trimming took 4 bases from V and 2 from J; bases not matched to a gene: 3. CDR1 and CDR2 from the germline V gene are MNHNS and SASEGT. CDR3 length: 14 residues. DNA for the CDR3: TGTGCCAGCAGTGCAGCGGGAGGAACCTACGAGCAGTACTTC. It translates to CASSAAGGTYEQYF.

The rearrangement joins TRBV2 to TRBJ1-5; no clear D. The CDR3 length is 13 residues. Germline CDR1 is SNHLY and CDR2 is FYNNEI. With 4 bases removed from V and 6 bases from J, the gap between germline ends came to 10 bases. CDR3 sequence reads: CASSAADTQPQHF. The CDR3 coding sequence is TGTGCCAGCAGTGCGGCAGATACTCAGCCCCAGCATTTT.

Details on this clone: The sample carries other DNA sequences with the same CDR3. DNA of the CDR3: TGTGCCAGCAGCTACAGCTCCTACGAGCAGTACTTC. It encodes CASSYSSYEQYF. The chain employs TRBV2 and TRBJ2-7; no firm D call. Trimming pared 6 bases from V and 0 bases from J, leaving 6 bases between. Germline V CDR1 and CDR2: SNHLY, FYNNEI. The CDR3 totals 12 residues.

This sequence joins TRBV9 and TRBJ2-7; D ambiguous. CDR1 is SGDLS and CDR2 is YYNGEE in the germline V gene. Trimming removed 0 bases at V and 4 bases at J, with 20 bases between. The CDR3 loop spans 17 amino acids. CDR3 coding DNA: TGTGCCAGCAGCGTAGCATTAGGGCCAAATCCCCCATACGAGCAGTACTTC. This gives the protein CASSVALGPNPPYEQYF.

V gene TRBV7-2 combines with J gene TRBJ2-1; 12 bases map to TRBD2. The V gene end was trimmed by 5 bases and the J gene end by 3 bases; junction bases not matched to a gene: 5. The germline V gene has CDR1 SGHTA and CDR2 FQGNSA. CDR3 size: 16 residues. The CDR3 nucleotides are TGTGCCAGCAGCCCCCTGACTAGCGGGAGCTACAATGAGCAGTTCTTC. It specifies CASSPLTSGSYNEQFF.

This clone was detected only once. The chain couples TRBV5-4 to TRBJ1-4; 9 nucleotides agree with TRBD1. Trimming cost V 4 bases and J 8 bases; bases outside gene matches: 12. Germline V gives CDR1 SGHNT, CDR2 YYREEE (reference sequence). The CDR3 runs to 16 residues. The CDR3 here is CASSLPGQGRGEKLFF. The DNA for the CDR3 is TGTGCCAGCAGCCTTCCCGGACAGGGGAGAGGCGAAAAACTGTTTTTT.

V gene TRBV27 combines with J gene TRBJ1-5; possibly TRBD1 for D (6 bases). The V end lost 0 bases, the J end lost 9 bases, and 15 bases lay between the germline ends. CDR3 length: 15 amino acids. Germline V CDR1 and CDR2: MNHEY, SMNVEV (reference sequence). Written as DNA, the CDR3 is TGTGCCAGCAGTTTATCCGGGGGGGCACTCGGGCCCCAGCATTTT. Translating gives CASSLSGGALGPQHF.

The rearrangement links TRBV5-1 to TRBJ2-1; D ambiguous. The ends were cut back, 1 base at V and 7 bases at J, with 6 bases in the middle. The germline V gene encodes CDR1 SGHRS and CDR2 YFSETQ. This CDR3 region has 12 residues. This CDR3 reads CASSLIRNEQFF. CDR3 sequence (DNA): TGCGCCAGCAGCTTGATTCGGAATGAGCAGTTCTTC.

In this sample, this clone turned up once. V is TRBV5-4 and J is TRBJ2-3, with D unresolved. CDR1 and CDR2 (germline): SGHNT, YYREEE (reference sequence). With 4 bases removed from V and 7 bases from J, the gap between germline ends came to 16 bases. The CDR3 is made up of 14 amino acids. This CDR3 reads CASSHKDLSNTQYF. The CDR3 bases are TGTGCCAGCAGCCATAAAGACCTGTCCAATACGCAGTATTTT. Variable domain in full (rest from reference TRBV5-4 and TRBJ2-3): ETGVTQSPTHLIKTRGQQVTLRCSSQSGHNTVSWYQQALGQGPQFIFQYYREEENGRGNFPPRFSGLQFPNYSSELNVNALELDDSALYLCASSHKDLSNTQYFGPGTRLTVL.

This chain connects TRBV6-1 to TRBJ2-7; TRBD1 matches at 8 bases. The ends lost 6 bases at V and 5 bases at J; junction bases unmatched: 6. The CDR3 consists of 13 residues. Per germline, CDR1 MNHNS and CDR2 SASEGT. CDR3 DNA sequence: TGTGCCAGCAGGAGCAGGGGGCTTAACGAGCAGTACTTC. Translated, it gives CASRSRGLNEQYF.

The chain joins TRBV6-1 to TRBJ1-5, with 9 bases that match TRBD1. Germline V gives CDR1 MNHNS, CDR2 SASEGT. The CDR3 loop spans 13 amino acids. The trim removed 7 bases at V and 5 bases at J, leaving 3 bases unmatched. The CDR3 here is CASIRDRDQPQHF. The DNA for the CDR3 is TGTGCCAGCATCCGGGACAGGGATCAGCCCCAGCATTTT.

The chain links TRBV27 to TRBJ1-4, with D unresolved. Germline CDR1 and CDR2: MNHEY and SMNVEV (reference sequence). This CDR3 spans 15 amino acids. V gave up 3 bases and J gave up 4 bases, with 12 bases separating them. CDR3 DNA: TGTGCCAGCAGTTTTCAAGGGCTACGTAATGAAAAACTGTTTTTT. The encoded protein is CASSFQGLRNEKLFF.

The chain combines TRBV11-2 with TRBJ2-7; TRBD2 aligns across 11 bases. V lost 5 bases and J lost 6; bases outside the gene matches: 3. The CDR3 runs to 13 residues. From germline, CDR1 is SGHAT and CDR2 FQNNGV. CDR3 region: CASSPGLAGEQYF. The CDR3 nucleotides read TGTGCCAGCAGCCCCGGACTAGCGGGCGAGCAGTACTTC.